The 4 T cell receptor beta chains presented below share a single source sample, sequenced in a study of response to subunit inactivated influenza vaccine. TCRdb re-called the RT-PCR reads with MiXCR, one entry per CDR3 protein. The table includes about 180,000 distinct CDR3 sequences, about 10% detected once. The sequencing here drew on CD8+ T cells sorted from PBMCs, taken around 25 months after vaccination. Every receptor here comes from a man between 50 and 75 years old who received an inactivated influenza vaccine.

In this sample, this clonotype turned up a few times. V usage is TRBV7-9 and J usage is TRBJ2-1; a possible D gene is TRBD1 (7 bases). The germline gives CDR1 SEHNR, CDR2 FQNEAQ (reference sequence). The germline V and J ends were trimmed by 0 bases and 8 bases, with 14 bases remaining between them. This CDR3 has 15 residues. CDR3 nucleotide sequence: TGTGCCAGCAGCTTAGCCCAGGGGGGACACGATGAGCAGTTCTTC. Translated, it gives CASSLAQGGHDEQFF.

The sample holds a few counts of this clonotype. V and J are TRBV20-1 and TRBJ1-2; no clear D gene. The V end was cut by 0 bases, the J end by 0 bases, with 11 bases between. CDR3 length equals 15 residues. Germline CDR1 DFQATT, CDR2 SNEGSKA (reference sequence). The CDR3 DNA sequence: TGCAGTGCTAGAGACCCATCCGGGACTAACTATGGCTACACCTTC. As protein: CSARDPSGTNYGYTF.

A few counts support this clonotype. The chain links TRBV9 to TRBJ2-2; D is possibly TRBD2 (6 bases). Trimming left V 4 bases short and J 0 bases short, with 16 bases between. There are 17 residues in the CDR3. Germline V lookup: CDR1 SGDLS, CDR2 YYNGEE. CDR3 DNA sequence: TGTGCCAGCAGCCTAGCCGGGACTCCCGCGAACACCGGGGAGCTGTTTTTT. It yields the protein CASSLAGTPANTGELFF.

In its sample, this clonotype was seen a few times. The genes are TRBV5-1 and TRBJ2-3, with D maybe TRBD2 (5 bases). The CDR3 totals 14 residues. From germline, CDR1 is SGHRS and CDR2 YFSETQ. The V and J ends lost 4 bases and 0 bases respectively, with 9 bases between them. CDR3 DNA: TGCGCCAGCAGCAGAGGCGGGAGCACAGATACGCAGTATTTT. Translated, it gives CASSRGGSTDTQYF.